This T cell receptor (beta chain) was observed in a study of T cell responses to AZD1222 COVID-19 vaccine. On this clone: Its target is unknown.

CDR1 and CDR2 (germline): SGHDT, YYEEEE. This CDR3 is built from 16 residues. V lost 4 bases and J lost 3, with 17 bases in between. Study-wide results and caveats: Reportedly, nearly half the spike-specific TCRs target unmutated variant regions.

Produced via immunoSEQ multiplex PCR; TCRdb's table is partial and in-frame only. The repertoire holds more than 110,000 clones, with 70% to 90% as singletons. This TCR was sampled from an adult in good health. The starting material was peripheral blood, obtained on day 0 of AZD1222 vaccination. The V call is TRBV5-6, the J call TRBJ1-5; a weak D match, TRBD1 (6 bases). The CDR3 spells CASSLRGGRVNQPQHF. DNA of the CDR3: TGTGCCAGCAGCCTTAGGGGGGGGAGAGTCAATCAGCCCCAGCATTTT.